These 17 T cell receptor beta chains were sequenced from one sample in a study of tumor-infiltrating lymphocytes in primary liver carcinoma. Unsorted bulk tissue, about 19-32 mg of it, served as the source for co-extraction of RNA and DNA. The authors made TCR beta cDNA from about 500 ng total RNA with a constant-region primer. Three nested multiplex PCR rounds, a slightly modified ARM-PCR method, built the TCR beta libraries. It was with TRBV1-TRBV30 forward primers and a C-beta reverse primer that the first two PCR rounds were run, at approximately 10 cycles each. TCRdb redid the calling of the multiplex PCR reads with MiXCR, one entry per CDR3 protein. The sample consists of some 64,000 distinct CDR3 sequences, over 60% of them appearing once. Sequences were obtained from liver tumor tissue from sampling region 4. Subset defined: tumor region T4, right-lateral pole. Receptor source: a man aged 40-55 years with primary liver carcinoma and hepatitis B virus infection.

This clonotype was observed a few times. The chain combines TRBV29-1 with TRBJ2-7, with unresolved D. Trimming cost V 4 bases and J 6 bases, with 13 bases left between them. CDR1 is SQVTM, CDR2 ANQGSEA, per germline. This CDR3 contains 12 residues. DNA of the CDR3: TGCAGCGTTGTGGACGTACCCGGCGAGCAGTACTTC. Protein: CSVVDVPGEQYF.

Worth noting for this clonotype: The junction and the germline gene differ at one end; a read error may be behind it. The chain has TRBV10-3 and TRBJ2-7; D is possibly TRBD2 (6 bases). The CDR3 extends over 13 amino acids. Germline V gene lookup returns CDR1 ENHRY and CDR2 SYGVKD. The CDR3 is CVILSGPGYEQYF. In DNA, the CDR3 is TGTGTCATCCTGAGCGGGCCCGGCTACGAGCAGTACTTC.

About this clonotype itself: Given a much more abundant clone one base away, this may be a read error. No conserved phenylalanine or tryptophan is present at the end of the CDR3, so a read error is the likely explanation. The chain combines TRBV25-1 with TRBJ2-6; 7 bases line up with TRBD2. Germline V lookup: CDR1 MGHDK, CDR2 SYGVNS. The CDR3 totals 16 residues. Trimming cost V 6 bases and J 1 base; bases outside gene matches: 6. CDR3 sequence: CASSPTLASGANVLTS. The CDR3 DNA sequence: TGTGCCAGCAGCCCTACACTAGCGTCTGGGGCCAACGTCCTGACTTCC.

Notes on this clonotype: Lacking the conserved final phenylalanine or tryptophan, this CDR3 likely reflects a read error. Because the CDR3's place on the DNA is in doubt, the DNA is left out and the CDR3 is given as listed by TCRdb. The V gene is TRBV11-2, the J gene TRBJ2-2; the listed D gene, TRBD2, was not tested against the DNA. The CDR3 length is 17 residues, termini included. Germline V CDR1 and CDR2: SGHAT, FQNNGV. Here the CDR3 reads CASSLALGGANTWELLS.

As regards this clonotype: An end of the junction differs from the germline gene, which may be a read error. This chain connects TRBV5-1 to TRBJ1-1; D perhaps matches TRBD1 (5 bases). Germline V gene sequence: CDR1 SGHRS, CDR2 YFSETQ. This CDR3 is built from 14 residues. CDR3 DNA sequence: TGCGCCAGCGGCTTGGACACGCTGAACACTGAAGCTCTCTTT. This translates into CASGLDTLNTEALF. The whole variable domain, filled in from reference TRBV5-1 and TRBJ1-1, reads KAGVTQTPRYLIKTRGQQVTLSCSPISGHRSVSWYQQTPGQGLQFLFEYFSETQRNKGNFPGRFSGRQFSNSRSEMNVSTLELGDSALYLCASGLDTLNTEALFGQGTRLTVV.

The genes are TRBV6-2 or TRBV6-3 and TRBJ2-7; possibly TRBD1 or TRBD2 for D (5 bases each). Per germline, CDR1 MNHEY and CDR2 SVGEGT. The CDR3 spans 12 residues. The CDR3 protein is CVISWDGYEQYF. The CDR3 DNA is TGTGTCATCTCCTGGGACGGCTACGAGCAGTACTTC.

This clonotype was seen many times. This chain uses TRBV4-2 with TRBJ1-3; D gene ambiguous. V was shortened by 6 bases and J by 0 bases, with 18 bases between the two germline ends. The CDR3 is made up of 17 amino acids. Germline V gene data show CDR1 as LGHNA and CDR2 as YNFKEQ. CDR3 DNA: TGTGCCAGCAGAGGAATTGGTGTTGGAGGCTCTGGAAACACCATATATTTT. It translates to CASRGIGVGGSGNTIYF.

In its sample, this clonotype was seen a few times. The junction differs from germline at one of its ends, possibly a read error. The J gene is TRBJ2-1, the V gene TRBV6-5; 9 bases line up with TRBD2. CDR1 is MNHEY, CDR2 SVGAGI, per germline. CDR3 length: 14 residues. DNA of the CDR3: TGTGCCTGCAGTCGACTAGCGGATTACAATGAGCAGTTCTTC. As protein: CACSRLADYNEQFF.

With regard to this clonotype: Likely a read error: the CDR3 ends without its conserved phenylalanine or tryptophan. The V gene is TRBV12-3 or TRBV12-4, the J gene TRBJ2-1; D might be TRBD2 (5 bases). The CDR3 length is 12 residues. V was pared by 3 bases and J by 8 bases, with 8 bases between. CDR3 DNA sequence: TGTGCCAGCAGTTTTCGCGGGCATGAGCAGTTCTTA. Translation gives CASSFRGHEQFL.

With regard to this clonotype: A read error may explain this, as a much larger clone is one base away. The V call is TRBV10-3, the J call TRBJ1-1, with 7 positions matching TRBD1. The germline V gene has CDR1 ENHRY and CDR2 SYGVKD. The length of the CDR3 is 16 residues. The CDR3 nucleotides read TGTGCCATCAGGGGGAGGTCACAGGGGTTGAACACTGAAGTTTTCTTT. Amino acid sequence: CAIRGRSQGLNTEVFF.

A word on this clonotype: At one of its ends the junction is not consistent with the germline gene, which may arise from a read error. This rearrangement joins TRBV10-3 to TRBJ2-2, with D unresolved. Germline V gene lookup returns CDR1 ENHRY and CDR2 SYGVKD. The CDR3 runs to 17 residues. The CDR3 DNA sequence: TGTGCCGTCAGTGGGTTCGAAGCCGAGCCAGACACCGGGGAGCTGTTTTTT. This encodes CAVSGFEAEPDTGELFF.

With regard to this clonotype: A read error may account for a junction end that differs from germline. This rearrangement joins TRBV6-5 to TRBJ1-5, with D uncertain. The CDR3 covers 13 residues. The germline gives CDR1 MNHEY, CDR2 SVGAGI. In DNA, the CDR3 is TGTGCCAGCAGTTACGGGAGGAATCAGCCCAAGTATTTT. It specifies CASSYGRNQPKYF.

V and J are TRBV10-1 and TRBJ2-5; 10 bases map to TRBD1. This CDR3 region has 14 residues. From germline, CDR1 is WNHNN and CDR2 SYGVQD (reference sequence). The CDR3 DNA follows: TGCACCGGCAGTCAGGACAGGGGGGAAGAGACCCAGTACTTC. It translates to CTGSQDRGEETQYF.

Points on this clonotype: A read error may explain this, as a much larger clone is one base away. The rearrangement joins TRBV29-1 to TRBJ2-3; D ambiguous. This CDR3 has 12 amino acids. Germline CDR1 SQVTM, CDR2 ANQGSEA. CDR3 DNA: TGCTGCGTTGTTACGGAGACAGATACGCAGTATTTT. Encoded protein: CCVVTETDTQYF.

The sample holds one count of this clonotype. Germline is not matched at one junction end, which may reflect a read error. The CDR3 nucleotides read TGTGCCTGCAGTGACGACAGGGGGTGGCACGAGCAGTACTTC. It encodes CACSDDRGWHEQYF. This chain uses TRBV6-6 with TRBJ2-7, with TRBD1 identical over 9 bases. CDR1 is MNHNY and CDR2 is SVGAGI in the germline V gene (reference sequence). This CDR3 region has 14 residues.

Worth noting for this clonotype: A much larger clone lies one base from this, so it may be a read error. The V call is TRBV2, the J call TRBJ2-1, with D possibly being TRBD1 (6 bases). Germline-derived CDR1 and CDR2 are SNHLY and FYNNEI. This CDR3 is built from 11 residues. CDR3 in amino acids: CTSSHRDEQFF. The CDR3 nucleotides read TGTACCAGCAGTCACAGGGATGAGCAGTTCTTC. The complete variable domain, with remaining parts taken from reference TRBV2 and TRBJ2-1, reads EPEVTQTPSHQVTQMGQEVILRCVPISNHLYFYWYRQILGQKVEFLVSFYNNEISEKSEIFDDQFSVERPDGSNFTLKIRSTKLEDSAMYFCTSSHRDEQFFGPGTRLTVL.

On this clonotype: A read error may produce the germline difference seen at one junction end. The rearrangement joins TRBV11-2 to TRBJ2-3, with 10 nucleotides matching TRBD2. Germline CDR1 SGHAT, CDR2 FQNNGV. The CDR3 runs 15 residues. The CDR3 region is CGSIIGTSGTDTQYF. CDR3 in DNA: TGTGGCAGCATCATCGGGACTAGCGGCACAGATACGCAGTATTTT.